One and the same sample provided the 22 T cell receptor beta chains below, sequenced in a study of technical replicates of blood from a handful of donors. Some clones are missing from TCRdb's copy, which holds only in-frame ones; the method was immunoSEQ multiplex PCR. Of about 73,000 clones detected, just over 90% appear once; the ten largest clones hold 0.25%. Material for sequencing was T cells isolated from PBMCs. These receptors came from a human donor in good health.

This sequence joins TRBV18 and TRBJ2-2; D may be TRBD2 (6 bases). Trimming shortened V by 1 base and J by 11 bases, and 20 bases separated the two germline ends. Germline values: CDR1 KGHSH, CDR2 LQKENI. This CDR3 region has 16 residues. Here the CDR3 DNA reads TGTGCCAGCTCACCACGGGACTGGCATTGGAAGAGTGAGCTGTTTTTT. Protein: CASSPRDWHWKSELFF.

This sequence joins TRBV5-1 and TRBJ1-2; D not resolved. The CDR3 extends over 13 amino acids. Looked up from germline, CDR1 is SGHRS and CDR2 is YFSETQ. With 4 bases removed from V and 4 bases from J, the gap between germline ends came to 11 bases. As DNA, the CDR3 is TGCGCCAGCAGCGACCGGGAGCTCTATGGCTACACCTTC. Translated, it gives CASSDRELYGYTF. Together with reference TRBV5-1 and TRBJ1-2, the CDR3 gives the full variable domain: KAGVTQTPRYLIKTRGQQVTLSCSPISGHRSVSWYQQTPGQGLQFLFEYFSETQRNKGNFPGRFSGRQFSNSRSEMNVSTLELGDSALYLCASSDRELYGYTFGSGTRLTVV.

CDR3: CASRWQGELFF. In nucleotides, the CDR3 is TGTGCCAGCAGATGGCAGGGTGAGCTGTTTTTT. The chain couples TRBV2 to TRBJ2-2; weak D call: TRBD1 (5 bases). From germline, CDR1 is SNHLY and CDR2 FYNNEI. With 6 bases removed from V and 11 bases from J, the gap between germline ends came to 10 bases. The CDR3 is made up of 11 amino acids.

V usage is TRBV12-5 and J usage is TRBJ2-5, with 8 bases matching TRBD2. The length of the CDR3 is 13 residues. Germline CDR1 is LGHNT and CDR2 is FRNRAP. Trimming at V came to 3 bases and at J to 5 bases, leaving 2 bases not matched to a gene. In DNA form, the CDR3 reads TGTGCTAGTGGTTTAGGACTAGCTGAGACCCAGTACTTC. Its translation is CASGLGLAETQYF.

The chain uses TRBV10-2 and TRBJ1-3; D is unclear. V lost 7 bases and J lost 1, with 11 bases in between. Germline V gene lookup returns CDR1 WSHSY and CDR2 SAAADI. The CDR3 covers 14 residues. CDR3 sequence: CASIMGASGNTIYF. CDR3 DNA sequence: TGCGCCAGCATTATGGGAGCTTCTGGAAACACCATATATTTT.

V is TRBV10-2 and J is TRBJ1-5, with 7 positions matching TRBD1. There are 13 residues in the CDR3. Trimming took 6 bases from V and 2 from J; bases not matched to a gene: 1. Germline CDR1 reads WSHSY; CDR2 reads SAAADI. The chain's CDR3 is CASRGQRNQPQHF. The CDR3 DNA follows: TGCGCCAGCAGGGGACAGCGCAATCAGCCCCAGCATTTT.

This chain links TRBV10-2 with TRBJ2-5; the D gene is possibly TRBD2 (6 bases). V was shortened by 8 bases and J by 2 bases, with 15 bases between the two germline ends. The CDR3 runs to 14 residues. The germline CDR1 and CDR2 sequences are WSHSY and SAAADI. The CDR3 here is CASLRSGQQETQYF. CDR3 nucleotides: TGCGCCAGCCTTAGGAGCGGGCAACAAGAGACCCAGTACTTC.

Note on this clone: The conserved final phenylalanine or tryptophan is absent from the CDR3, which likely points to a read error. The limits of the CDR3 on the DNA are not certain, so only TCRdb's listed CDR3 is given. The V call is TRBV10-1, the J call TRBJ2-7; TRBD1, the D gene given by the table, was not confirmed from the DNA. Germline CDR1 WNHNN, CDR2 SYGVQD (reference sequence). The CDR3 has 8 residues if both end residues are counted. The CDR3 loop is CASNPWAA.

This clone was detected only once. CDR3 amino acids: CAWSLDRGGYGYTF. CDR3 nucleotide sequence: TGTGCCTGGAGTCTGGACAGGGGAGGATATGGCTACACCTTC. This sequence joins TRBV30 and TRBJ1-2, with 9 bases aligning to TRBD1. CDR1 is GTSNPN and CDR2 is SVGIG in the germline V gene (reference sequence). The V gene end was trimmed by 2 bases and the J gene end by 5 bases; junction bases not matched to a gene: 6. This CDR3 spans 14 amino acids.

This sequence joins TRBV7-8 and TRBJ1-1, with 7 bases lining up with TRBD1. The CDR3 extends over 15 amino acids. Unmatched junction bases numbered 3, after V lost 1 base and J lost 1 base. Germline values: CDR1 SGHVS, CDR2 FQNEAQ. The DNA of the CDR3 is TGTGCCAGCAGCTTAGGACAGGGCTCGAACACTGAAGCTTTCTTT. This sequence encodes CASSLGQGSNTEAFF.

The chain joins TRBV6-1 to TRBJ1-5; 7 bases map to TRBD1. The CDR3 sequence is 15 residues long. J gave up 7 bases and V 8 bases, and 14 bases lay outside the gene matches. Germline CDR1 and CDR2: MNHNS and SASEGT. The CDR3 DNA follows: TGTGCCAGCTTCGAAGCGGTACAGGGGTCGCAGCCCCAGCATTTT. Translating it yields CASFEAVQGSQPQHF.

This chain connects TRBV18 to TRBJ2-5, with 7 bases aligning to TRBD2. The J segment lost 3 bases and the V segment lost 0 bases, leaving 7 bases of the junction unmatched. The CDR3 sequence is 16 residues long. Looked up from germline, CDR1 is KGHSH and CDR2 is LQKENI. CDR3 nucleotides: TGTGCCAGCTCACCACCGTACCGCGGGGGTGAAGAGACCCAGTACTTC. Its translation: CASSPPYRGGEETQYF.

CDR3 amino acids: CASSLSGGAGGELFF. The CDR3 bases are TGCGCCAGCAGCCTGTCGGGGGGGGCCGGCGGGGAGCTGTTTTTT. The rearrangement uses TRBV4-1 and TRBJ2-2; 8 nucleotides match TRBD2. CDR3 size: 15 residues. CDR1 and CDR2 (germline): MGHRA, YSYEKL. Trimming cost V 4 bases and J 7 bases; bases outside gene matches: 8.

The CDR3 is CASSERAGGPYNEQFF. The CDR3 nucleotides are TGCGCCAGCAGTGAGCGGGCGGGGGGACCTTACAATGAGCAGTTCTTC. This rearrangement joins TRBV10-1 to TRBJ2-1; 8 bases line up with TRBD2. Germline CDR1 and CDR2: WNHNN and SYGVQD (reference sequence). V lost 2 bases and J lost 4; bases outside the gene matches: 7. This CDR3 is built from 16 residues.

This chain joins TRBV27 and TRBJ2-7, with a tentative D call TRBD2 (5 bases). The CDR3 has 14 residues. Germline CDR1 is MNHEY and CDR2 is SMNVEV (reference sequence). V was trimmed by 3 bases and J by 7 bases, leaving 16 bases between them. The CDR3 reads CASSFSLETGEQYF. The CDR3 nucleotides are TGTGCCAGCAGTTTTTCCCTAGAAACGGGGGAGCAGTACTTC.

The chain employs TRBV5-1 and TRBJ2-2, with 8 bases that match TRBD1. The CDR3 contains 14 residues. CDR1 and CDR2 from the germline V gene are SGHRS and YFSETQ. V was pared by 2 bases and J by 7 bases, with 4 bases of the junction left unmatched. In DNA form, the CDR3 reads TGCGCCAGCAGCTTCAGGGGGCAGGTCGGGGAGCTGTTTTTT. This codes for CASSFRGQVGELFF.

The chain combines TRBV19 with TRBJ1-2; TRBD1 aligns across 9 bases. Per the germline V gene, CDR1 is LNHDA and CDR2 is SQIVND (reference sequence). V lost 3 bases to trimming and J lost 4 bases; unmatched junction nucleotides: 6. The CDR3 contains 15 residues. The CDR3 sequence is CASSIGTGWSYGYTF. Written as DNA, the CDR3 is TGTGCCAGTAGTATCGGGACAGGGTGGAGCTATGGCTACACCTTC. The variable domain in full, completed from reference TRBV19 and TRBJ1-2, reads DGGITQSPKYLFRKEGQNVTLSCEQNLNHDAMYWYRQDPGQGLRLIYYSQIVNDFQKGDIAEGYSVSREKKESFPLTVTSAQKNPTAFYLCASSIGTGWSYGYTFGSGTRLTVV.

This clone was recorded once. This rearrangement joins TRBV7-9 to TRBJ2-5; 10 positions agree with TRBD1. The trim removed 5 bases at V and 5 bases at J, leaving 2 bases unmatched. The CDR3 is 13 residues long. CDR1 SEHNR and CDR2 FQNEAQ come from the germline V gene (reference sequence). CDR3 residues: CASSEDRGETQYF. In DNA, the CDR3 is TGTGCCAGCAGCGAGGACAGGGGGGAGACCCAGTACTTC.

The V and J genes are TRBV4-1 and TRBJ1-2, with 11 bases fitting TRBD1. V lost 1 base to trimming and J lost 2 bases; unmatched junction nucleotides: 21. CDR1 and CDR2 (germline): MGHRA, YSYEKL. The CDR3 contains 22 residues. Written as DNA, the CDR3 is TGCGCCAGCAGCCAAGGACGGGGGGGGCAGTCCCGGGACAGGGGGGGAAACTATGGCTACACCTTC. It encodes CASSQGRGGQSRDRGGNYGYTF.

DNA of the CDR3: TGTGCCAGCAGTTTAGTATCGGAGGCCAGCTCCTACAATGAGCAGTTCTTC. It translates to CASSLVSEASSYNEQFF. The V call is TRBV28, the J call TRBJ2-1; TRBD2 is a possible D gene (5 bases). Trimming took off 2 bases at V and 0 bases at J, with 14 bases between the two ends. This CDR3 spans 17 amino acids. Germline CDR1 MDHEN, CDR2 SYDVKM.

The CDR3 spells CASSLGHGARGGGNTIYF. In DNA form, the CDR3 reads TGCGCCAGCAGCTTGGGCCACGGAGCCCGAGGAGGAGGAAACACCATATATTTT. The chain has TRBV5-1 and TRBJ1-3; D remains unclear. The CDR3 sequence is 18 residues long. V lost 0 bases to trimming and J lost 4 bases, with 20 bases between them. CDR1 SGHRS and CDR2 YFSETQ come from the germline V gene. Variable domain in full (rest from reference TRBV5-1 and TRBJ1-3): KAGVTQTPRYLIKTRGQQVTLSCSPISGHRSVSWYQQTPGQGLQFLFEYFSETQRNKGNFPGRFSGRQFSNSRSEMNVSTLELGDSALYLCASSLGHGARGGGNTIYFGEGSWLTVV.

The chain has TRBV11-3 and TRBJ2-5, with 14 bases that match TRBD2. This CDR3 has 17 residues. V dropped 5 bases and J dropped 5; count of bases not matched to a gene: 10. Germline V gives CDR1 SGHNT, CDR2 YENEEA. The CDR3 sequence: CASSPRGLAGEKETQYF. The CDR3 nucleotides are TGTGCCAGCAGCCCCCGGGGACTAGCGGGGGAAAAGGAGACCCAGTACTTC.